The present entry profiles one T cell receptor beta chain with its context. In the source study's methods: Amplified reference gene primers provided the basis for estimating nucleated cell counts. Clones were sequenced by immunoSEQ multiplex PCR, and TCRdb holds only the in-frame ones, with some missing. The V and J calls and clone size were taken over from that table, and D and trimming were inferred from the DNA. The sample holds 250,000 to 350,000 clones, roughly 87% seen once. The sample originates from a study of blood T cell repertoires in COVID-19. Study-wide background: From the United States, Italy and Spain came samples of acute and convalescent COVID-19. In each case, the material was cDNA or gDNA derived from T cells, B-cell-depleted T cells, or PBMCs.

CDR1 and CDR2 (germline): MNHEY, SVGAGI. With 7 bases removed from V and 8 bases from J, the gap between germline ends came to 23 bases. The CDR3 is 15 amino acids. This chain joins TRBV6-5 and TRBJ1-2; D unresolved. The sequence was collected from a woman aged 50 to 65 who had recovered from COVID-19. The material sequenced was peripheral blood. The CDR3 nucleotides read TGTGCCAGCACCTCTTCCCCGGGCGGGTTGATCGGCTACACCTTC. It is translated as CASTSSPGGLIGYTF.